A selection of T cell receptor beta chains follows, all from one sample in a study of blood T cell repertoires in COVID-19. Assay: immunoSEQ multiplex PCR; the TCRdb copy retains only in-frame clones and omits some. Of under 300,000 clones in the sample, approximately 91% were seen once. What was sequenced was PBMCs or T cells enriched from blood (not recorded which). Receptor source: a young woman who had recovered from COVID-19. Both conserved end residues are trimmed from each CDR3.

TRBJ2-3 | TRBV4-3 | ASAEAGGTTDTQY
TRBJ1-1 | TRBV5-1 | ASSLVPGNTEAF
TRBJ2-1 | TRBV19 | ASSLLTGGEQF
TRBJ2-1 | TRBV11-2 | ASSLNHRVSSYNEQF
TRBJ2-1 | TRBV2 | ASSEREDNEQF
TRBJ1-5 | TRBV28 | RSGRLNQPQH
TRBJ2-7 | TRBV30 | AWENKAGGGYEQY
TRBJ1-4 | TRBV2 | ASSGMTGNNEKLF
TRBJ2-7 | TRBV4-3 | ASSQGQGPAYEQY
TRBJ2-5 | TRBV5-4 | ASSFSGGAVETQY
TRBJ1-2 | TRBV27 | ASSLQGASGYT
TRBJ2-7 | TRBV7-9 | ASSITGLGLAGSLVYEQY
TRBJ1-6 | TRBV19 | AISDREGSPLH
TRBJ1-1 | TRBV12-2 | ASRPRQGSGEAF
TRBJ1-2 | TRBV6-2/TRBV6-3 | ASSLYGRVNYGYT
TRBJ2-1 | TRBV28 | ASCFLGQGANNEQF
TRBJ1-1 | TRBV20-1 | SARVDRWAF
TRBJ2-7 | TRBV3-1/TRBV3-2 | ASSRDREGEQY
TRBJ2-3 | TRBV10-2 | ASLSGGSTDTQY
TRBJ2-2 | TRBV15 | ATSTLFTGELF
TRBJ1-2 | TRBV6-6 | ASSYSSQGAYGYT